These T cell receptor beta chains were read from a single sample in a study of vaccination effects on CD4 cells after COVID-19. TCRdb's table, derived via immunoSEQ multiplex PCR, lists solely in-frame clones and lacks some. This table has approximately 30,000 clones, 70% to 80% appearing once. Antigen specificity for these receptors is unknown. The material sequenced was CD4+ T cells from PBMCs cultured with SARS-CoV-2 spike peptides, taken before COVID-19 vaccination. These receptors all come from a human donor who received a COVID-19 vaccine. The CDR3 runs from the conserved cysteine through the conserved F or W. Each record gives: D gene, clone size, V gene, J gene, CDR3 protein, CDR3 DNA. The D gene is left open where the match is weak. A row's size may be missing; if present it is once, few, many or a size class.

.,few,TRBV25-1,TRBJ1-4,CASKGRKTEFGEKLFF,TGTGCCAGCAAAGGGAGAAAGACAGAATTCGGTGAAAAACTGTTTTTT
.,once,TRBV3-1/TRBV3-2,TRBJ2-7,CASSQDNLLVYEQYF,TGTGCCAGCAGCCAAGATAATCTCCTAGTCTACGAGCAGTACTTC
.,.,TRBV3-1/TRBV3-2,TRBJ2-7,CASSQERVGGLYF,TGTGCCAGCAGCCAAGAGAGAGTGGGGGGCTTGTACTTC
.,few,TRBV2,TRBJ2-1,CASSRLGPYNEQFF,TGTGCCAGCAGCCGACTAGGACCCTACAATGAGCAGTTCTTC
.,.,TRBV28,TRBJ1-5,CASSLFVRFDQPQHF,TGTGCCAGCAGTTTGTTCGTCCGCTTCGATCAGCCCCAGCATTTT
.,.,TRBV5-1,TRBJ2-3,CASRYLGGDTQYF,TGCGCCAGCAGGTACCTGGGGGGAGATACGCAGTATTTT
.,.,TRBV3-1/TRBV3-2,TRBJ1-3,CASSLSSGNTIYF,TGTGCCAGCAGCCTTAGCTCTGGAAACACCATATATTTT
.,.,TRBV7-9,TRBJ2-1,CASSPYEGGSYNEQFF,TGTGCCAGCAGCCCATACGAGGGCGGGTCCTACAATGAGCAGTTCTTC
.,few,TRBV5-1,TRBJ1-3,CASSSEAGTGNTIYF,TGCGCCAGCAGCTCCGAAGCGGGGACTGGAAACACCATATATTTT
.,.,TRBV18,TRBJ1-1,CASSPPTAGTEAFF,TGTGCCAGCTCACCACCGACAGCGGGCACTGAAGCTTTCTTT
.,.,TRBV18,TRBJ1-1,CASSPYWDFRRVNTEAFF,TGTGCCAGCTCACCTTATTGGGACTTTCGACGGGTCAACACTGAAGCTTTCTTT
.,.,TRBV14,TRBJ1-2,CASSQVSTGNYGYTF,TGTGCCAGCAGCCAAGTTTCGACGGGAAACTATGGCTACACCTTC
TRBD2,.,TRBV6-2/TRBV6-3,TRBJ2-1,CASSYSTSGAHEQFF,TGTGCCAGCAGTTACTCGACTAGCGGGGCCCATGAGCAGTTCTTC
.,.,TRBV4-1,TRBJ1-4,CASSQDPWGTDEKLFF,TGCGCCAGCAGCCAAGACCCGTGGGGGACTGATGAAAAACTGTTTTTT
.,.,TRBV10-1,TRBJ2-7,CASSDGGTTYEQYF,TGCGCCAGCAGTGACGGGGGTACCACCTACGAGCAGTACTTC